Listed here are 32 T cell receptor beta chains from one sample, sequenced in a study of T cell responses to AZD1222 COVID-19 vaccine. TCRdb's copy holds only in-frame clones and misses some; the assay was immunoSEQ multiplex PCR. This sample has some 150,000 clones, with approximately 78% found just once. Sequencing was performed on peripheral blood, taken on day 0 of MenACWY control vaccination. The origin of the receptors is an adult in good health.

The J gene is TRBJ1-5, the V gene TRBV2; TRBD1 aligns across 7 bases. Germline CDR1 is SNHLY and CDR2 is FYNNEI. V lost 3 bases to trimming and J lost 6 bases; unmatched junction nucleotides: 14. The CDR3 is 17 residues long. In nucleotides, the CDR3 is TGTGCCAGCAGTGACTGGCCTGGACAGGTCGGAGGTCAGCCCCAGCATTTT. This gives the protein CASSDWPGQVGGQPQHF.

The chain couples TRBV15 to TRBJ1-1; a possible D gene is TRBD1 (6 bases). Trimming removed 0 bases from V and 11 bases from J, with 16 bases in between. CDR1 and CDR2 (germline): LNHNV, YYDKDF (reference sequence). The CDR3 is 14 amino acids. CDR3 sequence: CATSRDSDSMVAFF. CDR3 in DNA: TGTGCCACCAGCAGAGATTCGGACAGTATGGTGGCTTTCTTT.

The CDR3 nucleotides are TGTGCCAGCAGTGCTGGATGGCCCCAGCATTTT. Amino acid sequence: CASSAGWPQHF. V is TRBV28 and J is TRBJ1-5; no clear D gene. Germline V CDR1 and CDR2: MDHEN, SYDVKM. This CDR3 comprises 11 residues. V dropped 5 bases and J dropped 9 bases, with 8 bases sitting between them. Full variable domain (outside the CDR3, taken from reference TRBV28 and TRBJ1-5): DVKVTQSSRYLVKRTGEKVFLECVQDMDHENMFWYRQDPGLGLRLIYFSYDVKMKEKGDIPEGYSVSREKKERFSLILESASTNQTSMYLCASSAGWPQHFGDGTRLSIL.

The CDR3 reads CASSYGPQGNTEAFF. The DNA of the CDR3 is TGTGCCAGCAGTTACGGCCCTCAGGGGAACACTGAAGCTTTCTTT. This chain uses TRBV6-5 with TRBJ1-1, with a tentative D call TRBD1 (5 bases). Germline CDR1 reads MNHEY; CDR2 reads SVGAGI. The CDR3 runs 15 residues. The V gene lost 2 bases and the J gene lost 1 base, with 11 bases spanning the gap.

This chain links TRBV2 with TRBJ1-2; 7 bases agree with TRBD1. The CDR3 consists of 14 residues. Germline CDR1 reads SNHLY; CDR2 reads FYNNEI. J lost 4 bases, V lost 2 bases, and 4 bases had no gene match. The CDR3 sequence: CASSERTGGYGYTF. The CDR3 bases are TGTGCCAGCAGTGAAAGGACAGGCGGCTATGGCTACACCTTC.

The chain uses TRBV6-1 and TRBJ2-1; possible D gene TRBD1, 5 bases. The germline gives CDR1 MNHNS, CDR2 SASEGT. V was clipped by 1 base and J by 9 bases, with 16 bases between them. The CDR3 extends over 15 amino acids. The CDR3 spells CASSEGPLSQGEQFF. As DNA, the CDR3 is TGTGCCAGCAGTGAAGGACCCCTGAGTCAGGGTGAGCAGTTCTTC.

The gene calls are TRBV2 and TRBJ2-3, with a possible D match to TRBD2 (7 bases). Germline V gene data show CDR1 as SNHLY and CDR2 as FYNNEI. V lost 7 bases and J lost 2, with 19 bases in between. This CDR3 comprises 16 residues. The CDR3 nucleotides read TGTGCCAGCATCCTAGTCGGGGGGCTTCACACAGATACGCAGTATTTT. It translates to CASILVGGLHTDTQYF.

The chain employs TRBV6-1 and TRBJ2-7; the match to TRBD1 covers 7 bases. Looked up from germline, CDR1 is MNHNS and CDR2 is SASEGT. CDR3 length: 15 residues. Germline trimming cut 2 bases from V and 2 bases from J; bases unmatched to any gene: 6. The CDR3 loop is CASSETGARAYEQYF. The CDR3 DNA sequence: TGTGCCAGCAGTGAAACAGGGGCGCGGGCCTACGAGCAGTACTTC.

This sequence joins TRBV18 and TRBJ2-5, with D possibly TRBD1 on 6 matching bases. Looked up from germline, CDR1 is KGHSH and CDR2 is LQKENI. The CDR3 extends over 14 amino acids. Trimming pared 4 bases from V and 2 bases from J, leaving 11 bases between. In DNA form, the CDR3 reads TGTGCCAGCTCACTACAGGGCCGTCAAGAGACCCAGTACTTC. Translating gives CASSLQGRQETQYF. The whole variable domain, remainder taken from reference TRBV18 and TRBJ2-5, is NAGVMQNPRHLVRRRGQEARLRCSPMKGHSHVYWYRQLPEEGLKFMVYLQKENIIDESGMPKERFSAEFPKEGPSILRIQQVVRGDSAAYFCASSLQGRQETQYFGPGTRLLVL.

A few counts support this clone. This rearrangement joins TRBV12-3 or TRBV12-4 to TRBJ1-6; D is unclear. V lost 6 bases and J lost 10, with 10 bases in between. The CDR3 covers 12 residues. The CDR3 nucleotides read TGTGCCAGCAGCTCCATGGAATCACCCCTCCACTTT. It codes for CASSSMESPLHF.

The chain recombines TRBV12-5 with TRBJ2-1; D is undetermined. Germline lookup yields CDR1 LGHNT and CDR2 FRNRAP. V lost 1 base, J lost 0 bases, and 10 bases lay in between. There are 16 residues in the CDR3. CDR3 DNA: TGTGCTAGTGGTTTGGATGGGCTGTACTCCTACAATGAGCAGTTCTTC. It codes for CASGLDGLYSYNEQFF.

The genes are TRBV28 and TRBJ1-6; possibly TRBD1 for D (5 bases). The CDR3 runs to 17 residues. Germline values: CDR1 MDHEN, CDR2 SYDVKM. Trimming pared 3 bases from V and 0 bases from J, leaving 12 bases between. The chain's CDR3 is CASSLDMGSSYNSPLHF. The CDR3 nucleotides read TGTGCCAGCAGTTTGGACATGGGGAGCTCCTATAATTCACCCCTCCACTTT.

A few counts support this clone. V gene TRBV15 combines with J gene TRBJ1-6; 7 bases align to TRBD1. The CDR3 consists of 17 residues. The J segment lost 17 bases and the V segment lost 5 bases, leaving 24 bases of the junction unmatched. The germline gives CDR1 LNHNV, CDR2 YYDKDF (reference sequence). DNA of the CDR3: TGTGCCACCAGCGGACGACAGGGAGGCCTTTCCGTGGGATCCATCCACTTT. It is translated as CATSGRQGGLSVGSIHF.

This chain links TRBV11-2 with TRBJ1-6; perhaps TRBD1 as D (6 bases). The V end was cut by 0 bases, the J end by 5 bases, with 8 bases between. Germline-derived CDR1 and CDR2 are SGHAT and FQNNGV. The CDR3 spans 15 residues. CDR3 sequence reads: CASSLDRTDNSPLHF. As DNA, the CDR3 is TGTGCCAGCAGCTTAGATCGGACAGATAATTCACCCCTCCACTTT.

The J gene is TRBJ1-2, the V gene TRBV25-1; 9 positions match TRBD1. The J segment lost 7 bases and the V segment lost 0 bases, leaving 9 bases of the junction unmatched. CDR1 and CDR2 (germline): MGHDK, SYGVNS. The CDR3 contains 16 residues. CDR3 protein: CASSEYNTGGAGGYTF. The CDR3 bases are TGTGCCAGCAGTGAATATAATACAGGGGGCGCGGGTGGCTACACCTTC.

This chain joins TRBV19 and TRBJ2-3; 10 bases match TRBD2. This CDR3 comprises 16 residues. Losses at the gene ends were 4 bases for V and 7 bases for J; bases not matched to a gene: 11. CDR1 and CDR2 from the germline V gene are LNHDA and SQIVND (reference sequence). CDR3 loop: CASSTPGTSAGYTQYF. The CDR3 DNA reads TGTGCCAGTAGTACCCCCGGGACTAGCGCGGGATATACGCAGTATTTT. The variable domain in full, with the rest retrieved from reference TRBV19 and TRBJ2-3, is DGGITQSPKYLFRKEGQNVTLSCEQNLNHDAMYWYRQDPGQGLRLIYYSQIVNDFQKGDIAEGYSVSREKKESFPLTVTSAQKNPTAFYLCASSTPGTSAGYTQYFGPGTRLTVL.

The chain uses TRBV18 and TRBJ1-2; D may be TRBD1 (5 bases). The CDR3 sequence is 15 residues long. V lost 3 bases and J lost 12, with 23 bases in between. Germline CDR1 KGHSH, CDR2 LQKENI. CDR3 residues: CASSPNRQLTEGHTF. The CDR3 nucleotides are TGTGCCAGCTCACCGAACCGCCAGCTCACCGAGGGGCACACCTTC.

This chain uses TRBV2 with TRBJ2-3; tentatively, D is TRBD1 or TRBD2 (6 bases each). V was shortened by 4 bases and J by 5 bases, with 10 bases between the two germline ends. In germline, CDR1 is SNHLY, CDR2 FYNNEI. The CDR3 is 13 amino acids. CDR3 region: CASSAGALDTQYF. The CDR3 DNA sequence: TGTGCCAGCAGTGCGGGGGCTTTAGATACGCAGTATTTT. Using reference TRBV2 and TRBJ2-3 for the parts outside the CDR3, the full variable domain is EPEVTQTPSHQVTQMGQEVILRCVPISNHLYFYWYRQILGQKVEFLVSFYNNEISEKSEIFDDQFSVERPDGSNFTLKIRSTKLEDSAMYFCASSAGALDTQYFGPGTRLTVL.

The rearrangement joins TRBV5-1 to TRBJ1-1, with no clear D. The CDR3 runs to 13 residues. Germline assignment: CDR1 SGHRS and CDR2 YFSETQ. The germline V and J ends were trimmed by 4 bases and 1 base, with 8 bases remaining between them. The CDR3 DNA reads as TGCGCCAGCAGCCTTACACAGAACACTGAAGCTTTCTTT. It encodes CASSLTQNTEAFF.

The chain links TRBV11-2 to TRBJ2-3; D is possibly TRBD2 (7 bases). Germline CDR1 reads SGHAT; CDR2 reads FQNNGV. The CDR3 length is 16 residues. Deletions cut 2 bases from V and 5 bases from J, with 17 bases between. The CDR3 bases are TGTGCCAGCAGCTTACGGGGGGCCATCCCCGGAGATACGCAGTATTTT. Translation: CASSLRGAIPGDTQYF.

The J gene is TRBJ2-7, the V gene TRBV19; D may be TRBD1 or TRBD2 (6 bases each). Germline CDR1 is LNHDA and CDR2 is SQIVND (reference sequence). The V end lost 5 bases, the J end lost 3 bases, and 11 bases lay between the germline ends. The CDR3 covers 13 residues. The CDR3 sequence is CASSAGHSYEQYF. The CDR3 DNA reads as TGTGCCAGTAGTGCGGGACATAGCTACGAGCAGTACTTC.

CDR3 bases: TGTGCCACCAGTGAGCCGGGGGGGAATACGAATGAGCAGTTCTTC. This codes for CATSEPGGNTNEQFF. V and J are TRBV24-1 and TRBJ2-1, with 8 bases lining up with TRBD2. The junction had 8 bases not matched to a gene; V was cut back by 4 bases and J by 7 bases. The germline V gene has CDR1 KGHDR and CDR2 SFDVKD. This CDR3 comprises 15 residues.

J is TRBJ1-3 and V is TRBV5-1; D not certain. Trimming took off 0 bases at V and 0 bases at J, with 10 bases between the two ends. This CDR3 region has 16 residues. The germline CDR1 and CDR2 sequences are SGHRS and YFSETQ. The CDR3 coding sequence is TGCGCCAGCAGCTTGGGCGGCCGAACCTCTGGAAACACCATATATTTT. Protein product: CASSLGGRTSGNTIYF.

The V call is TRBV15, the J call TRBJ1-5; 9 nucleotides match TRBD1. Germline V gene data show CDR1 as LNHNV and CDR2 as YYDKDF (reference sequence). This CDR3 has 15 residues. Trimming at V came to 5 bases and at J to 7 bases, leaving 9 bases not matched to a gene. The CDR3 reads CATSEPGQGEQPQHF. As DNA, the CDR3 is TGTGCCACCAGCGAACCGGGACAGGGAGAACAGCCCCAGCATTTT.

This clone appeared a single time. The rearrangement joins TRBV6-5 to TRBJ1-6; the D gene is possibly TRBD1 (5 bases). With 8 bases removed from V and 6 bases from J, the gap between germline ends came to 17 bases. The germline V gene has CDR1 MNHEY and CDR2 SVGAGI. The CDR3 is 15 amino acids. For the CDR3, the DNA is TGTGCCAGCGCGTCATGGGGGGGATTTAATTCACCCCTCCACTTT. Translated: CASASWGGFNSPLHF.

CDR3 protein: CSVAGTGATGYTF. CDR3 DNA sequence: TGCAGCGTTGCTGGGACAGGGGCGACTGGCTACACCTTC. This sequence joins TRBV29-1 and TRBJ1-2; 10 nucleotides align to TRBD1. The germline V gene encodes CDR1 SQVTM and CDR2 ANQGSEA. With 4 bases clipped from V and 7 bases from J, the junction kept 6 bases outside the gene matches. This CDR3 is built from 13 residues. Full variable domain (missing parts from reference TRBV29-1 and TRBJ1-2): SAVISQKPSRDICQRGTSLTIQCQVDSQVTMMFWYRQQPGQSLTLIATANQGSEATYESGFVIDKFPISRPNLTFSTLTVSNMSPEDSSIYLCSVAGTGATGYTFGSGTRLTVV.

The V call is TRBV5-1, the J call TRBJ2-6; D is ambiguous. Looked up from germline, CDR1 is SGHRS and CDR2 is YFSETQ. The ends were cut back, 4 bases at V and 2 bases at J, with 7 bases in the middle. This CDR3 region has 14 residues. DNA for the CDR3: TGCGCCAGCAGCCCTCAGACTGGGGCCAACGTCCTGACTTTC. Translated, it gives CASSPQTGANVLTF.

The J gene is TRBJ1-2, the V gene TRBV18; a weak D match, TRBD1 (5 bases). V lost 8 bases and J 4 bases, leaving 20 bases between the germline ends. The CDR3 covers 15 residues. CDR1 is KGHSH, CDR2 LQKENI, per germline. DNA for the CDR3: TGTGCCAGCCACACCCCGGGCGCAGGGCCCTATGGCTACACCTTC. Amino acid sequence: CASHTPGAGPYGYTF.

The rearrangement links TRBV7-9 to TRBJ2-3; TRBD2 matches 8 bases. With 4 bases clipped from V and 4 bases from J, the junction kept 10 bases outside the gene matches. The germline gives CDR1 SEHNR, CDR2 FQNEAQ (reference sequence). The length of the CDR3 is 16 residues. The CDR3 nucleotides read TGTGCCAGCAGCTCCGGAGGCGGGGGGAAAGCAGATACGCAGTATTTT. Amino acid sequence: CASSSGGGGKADTQYF.

The J gene is TRBJ2-5, the V gene TRBV4-1, with D perhaps matching TRBD2 (6 bases). Germline CDR1 is MGHRA and CDR2 is YSYEKL. V lost 0 bases to trimming and J lost 1 base, with 12 bases between them. The CDR3 runs to 16 residues. DNA of the CDR3: TGCGCCAGCAGCCAAGATTTTCCGGGAGTCCAAGAGACCCAGTACTTC. Translation gives CASSQDFPGVQETQYF.

To note about this clone: Germline and junction disagree at one end, which may indicate a read error. This sequence joins TRBV14 and TRBJ1-1; no definite D call. Germline values: CDR1 SGHDN, CDR2 FVKESK. The CDR3 is 13 residues long. CDR3 sequence: CASSQDNRPEAFF. The CDR3 DNA reads TGTGCCAGCAGCCAAGATAATAGGCCTGAGGCTTTCTTT.

In its sample, this clone ranks as medium-sized. The chain combines TRBV4-1 with TRBJ2-7, with D possibly matching TRBD2 (7 bases). The CDR3 has 14 residues. Between the trimmed V and J ends, which lost 3 bases and 4 bases, there was a span of 13 bases. The germline V gene has CDR1 MGHRA and CDR2 YSYEKL. The CDR3 nucleotides are TGCGCCAGCAGCCATAGGCGGGGGCCGTACGAGCAGTACGTC. Amino acids: CASSHRRGPYEQYV.